This TCR beta chain derives from a study of CD8 T cells in ankylosing spondylitis. Study-wide points: A TCR beta motif of roughly eight highly homologous variants appeared characteristic of ankylosing spondylitis blood. The authors reported significant enrichment of disease-linked clones in matched ankylosing spondylitis synovial fluid. With a CD8+ phenotype, disease-linked clones were relatively rare in peripheral blood. Certain motif variants had earlier appeared in reactive arthritis synovial fluid and blood.

Researchers built TCR beta libraries using quantitative 5'-RACE with molecular barcodes. From the 5' RACE reads, TCRdb called clonotypes with MiXCR, one entry per CDR3 protein. The sample lists about 210,000 distinct CDR3 sequences, about 7% occurring once. Many counts were recorded for this clonotype. The antigen is undetermined. Source material: blood, either unsorted or a sorted T cell fraction (not recorded which). The receptor was derived from a male donor with ankylosing spondylitis.

The CDR3 DNA reads as TGTGCCCTACGGAGGGGCAATGAAAAACTGTTTTTT. Amino acid sequence: CALRRGNEKLFF. This chain uses TRBV2 with TRBJ1-4; perhaps TRBD1 as D (5 bases). The CDR3 is 12 amino acids. Trimming took off 11 bases at V and 5 bases at J, with 12 bases between the two ends. The V gene's germline CDR1 is SNHLY and CDR2 FYNNEI.